The 10 T cell receptor beta chains presented below share a single source sample, sequenced in a study of cytomegalovirus exposure and HLA in healthy donors. PCR involved 60 Vbeta and 13 Jbeta primers. Produced via immunoSEQ multiplex PCR; TCRdb's table is partial and in-frame only. The repertoire holds about 78,000 clones, with about 78% as singletons. The sequenced material came from PBMCs. These receptors were obtained from a male donor in good health and CMV-seronegative.

The CDR3 nucleotides read TGTGCCAGCAGCTTGGGTAGGGGTTCTGGAAACACCATATATTTT. Translation: CASSLGRGSGNTIYF. This chain uses TRBV5-4 with TRBJ1-3, with D maybe TRBD1 (5 bases). Trimming shortened V by 0 bases and J by 1 base, and 8 bases separated the two germline ends. Germline assignment: CDR1 SGHNT and CDR2 YYREEE (reference sequence). CDR3 length: 15 amino acids.

V and J are TRBV7-2 and TRBJ2-3, with 9 bases that match TRBD2. Germline CDR1 reads SGHTA; CDR2 reads FQGNSA. The CDR3 runs 14 residues. V lost 1 base, J lost 5 bases, and 1 base stayed unmatched. CDR3: CASSLGGGGDTQYF. The CDR3 DNA reads as TGTGCCAGCAGCTTAGGCGGGGGGGGAGATACGCAGTATTTT.

The chain has TRBV4-2 and TRBJ2-3, with 7 nucleotides matching TRBD1. CDR3 size: 15 residues. CDR1 is LGHNA and CDR2 is YNFKEQ in the germline V gene. V gave up 3 bases and J gave up 4 bases; unmatched junction bases: 7. The CDR3 coding sequence is TGTGCCAGCAGCCACGAAGGGGGCCCTTCAGATACGCAGTATTTT. Translated, it gives CASSHEGGPSDTQYF.

The chain combines TRBV5-4 with TRBJ1-2; possible D gene TRBD1, 6 bases. The V gene's germline CDR1 is SGHNT and CDR2 YYREEE (reference sequence). The CDR3 has 15 residues. Trimming removed 1 base at V and 4 bases at J, with 14 bases between. This chain's CDR3 is CASSLLDRTSYGYTF. In DNA, the CDR3 is TGTGCCAGCAGCTTGCTAGACAGGACGAGCTATGGCTACACCTTC.

The V and J genes are TRBV4-1 and TRBJ1-6; weak D call: TRBD1 (6 bases). The CDR3 runs to 16 residues. The V gene's germline CDR1 is MGHRA and CDR2 YSYEKL. Trimming removed 0 bases from V and 5 bases from J, with 11 bases in between. The CDR3 DNA reads TGCGCCAGCAGCCAAGAAAGGACAGTAGATAATTCACCCCTCCACTTT. Translating it yields CASSQERTVDNSPLHF.

The V and J genes are TRBV2 and TRBJ2-3; 8 positions match TRBD2. V trimming: 5 bases; J trimming: 5 bases; junction bases outside the gene matches: 12. Germline loops: CDR1 SNHLY, CDR2 FYNNEI. The CDR3 covers 16 residues. The CDR3: CASSLTGTRVQDTQYF. The CDR3 nucleotides read TGTGCCAGCAGTCTTACCGGGACTAGGGTTCAAGATACGCAGTATTTT.

This clone appeared a few times. This CDR3 is CASRDRGLLYEQYF. The CDR3 coding sequence is TGTGCCAGCAGAGACAGGGGGCTGTTGTACGAGCAGTACTTC. The gene calls are TRBV6-1 and TRBJ2-7; TRBD1 matches at 10 bases. With 6 bases clipped from V and 4 bases from J, the junction kept 6 bases outside the gene matches. CDR3 length equals 14 residues. Germline CDR1 MNHNS, CDR2 SASEGT.

The rearrangement uses TRBV19 and TRBJ1-1; 8 nucleotides agree with TRBD1. There are 13 residues in the CDR3. With 6 bases clipped from V and 5 bases from J, the junction kept 5 bases outside the gene matches. Germline-derived CDR1 and CDR2 are LNHDA and SQIVND (reference sequence). The CDR3 sequence is CASSSGTGTEAFF. CDR3 nucleotides: TGTGCCAGTAGCTCCGGGACAGGTACTGAAGCTTTCTTT.

The table lists this clone with a count of one. The chain employs TRBV6-5 and TRBJ1-3, with a weak D call TRBD1 (6 bases). Per germline, CDR1 MNHEY and CDR2 SVGAGI. V lost 10 bases, J lost 2 bases, and 9 bases lay in between. The CDR3 contains 12 residues. CDR3 nucleotide sequence: TGTGCCACAGGGGTTCCTGGAAACACCATATATTTT. The encoded protein is CATGVPGNTIYF.

This clone was recorded a few times. CDR3 nucleotides: TGTGCCAGCAGCTTTCCGGGGTGCGGCTACACCTTC. It specifies CASSFPGCGYTF. The chain uses TRBV5-6 and TRBJ1-2, with D unresolved. Germline V CDR1 and CDR2: SGHDT, YYEEEE. This CDR3 has 12 residues. V was shortened by 2 bases and J by 8 bases, with 10 bases between the two germline ends.